Below, 11 T cell receptor beta chains from the same sample are listed, as sequenced in a study of response to subunit inactivated influenza vaccine. TCRdb ran MiXCR on the RT-PCR reads and lists one entry per CDR3 protein. The sample records more than 700,000 distinct CDR3 sequences, 21% being singletons. The sequenced sample was PBMCs from blood, obtained around 5 days after vaccination. The source is a man aged 45 to 65 who received an inactivated influenza vaccine.

The chain carries TRBV6-2 or TRBV6-3 and TRBJ2-7; D may be TRBD1 or TRBD2 (5 bases each). The CDR3 length is 16 residues. The germline CDR1 and CDR2 sequences are MNHEY and SVGEGT. V was clipped by 2 bases and J by 3 bases, with 17 bases between them. The DNA for the CDR3 is TGTGCCAGCAGTTACCCCCCGGGGCGGATAGTCTACGAGCAGTACTTC. This translates into CASSYPPGRIVYEQYF.

This clonotype was found a few times. This sequence joins TRBV27 and TRBJ1-5; D is perhaps TRBD1 (6 bases). Germline loops: CDR1 MNHEY, CDR2 SMNVEV (reference sequence). This CDR3 has 14 amino acids. Trimming shortened V by 3 bases and J by 6 bases, and 12 bases separated the two germline ends. CDR3 nucleotide sequence: TGTGCCAGCAGTTTCAGGGGATGGGGTCAGCCCCAGCATTTT. Residues: CASSFRGWGQPQHF.

The chain joins TRBV5-1 to TRBJ2-5; possible D gene TRBD2, 5 bases. This CDR3 contains 14 residues. Germline V gene lookup returns CDR1 SGHRS and CDR2 YFSETQ. V shed 0 bases and J shed 5 bases, with 11 bases lying between them. This CDR3 is CASSLDSRRETQYF. CDR3 nucleotides: TGCGCCAGCAGCTTGGACTCCCGGAGGGAGACCCAGTACTTC.

This clonotype was seen only a few times. V usage is TRBV4-3 and J usage is TRBJ1-2, with unresolved D. Germline CDR1 reads LGHNA; CDR2 reads YSLEER. The germline V and J ends were trimmed by 4 bases and 3 bases, with 15 bases remaining between them. The CDR3 spans 15 residues. The CDR3 DNA sequence: TGCGCCAGCAGCCCGCGTCCCCAGTCGGACTATGGCTACACCTTC. Protein sequence: CASSPRPQSDYGYTF.

The sample holds many counts of this clonotype. The chain joins TRBV20-1 to TRBJ2-7, with 10 bases fitting TRBD2. Germline assignment: CDR1 DFQATT and CDR2 SNEGSKA (reference sequence). J gave up 7 bases and V 5 bases, and 11 bases lay outside the gene matches. The CDR3 is 14 residues long. This CDR3 reads CSAANSGGSGEQYF. The CDR3 coding sequence is TGCAGTGCTGCCAATAGCGGGGGGTCGGGGGAGCAGTACTTC.

The gene calls are TRBV5-5 and TRBJ1-2; maybe TRBD1 (6 bases). Germline lookup yields CDR1 SGHKS and CDR2 YYEKEE (reference sequence). The CDR3 has 13 amino acids. Trimming took 3 bases from V and 8 from J, leaving 14 bases between them. The CDR3 spells CASSSEQGRGYTF. The CDR3 DNA reads TGTGCCAGCAGCTCGGAACAGGGACGCGGCTACACCTTC.

The genes are TRBV10-2 and TRBJ2-5; D is ambiguous. The CDR3 sequence is 12 residues long. The V gene lost 4 bases and the J gene lost 4 bases, with 7 bases spanning the gap. Germline assignment: CDR1 WSHSY and CDR2 SAAADI. As DNA, the CDR3 is TGCGCCAGCAGTGTAGCTGGAGAGACCCAGTACTTC. Its translation: CASSVAGETQYF.

This chain links TRBV12-3 or TRBV12-4 with TRBJ2-1; the match to TRBD1 covers 7 bases. The junction had 3 bases not matched to a gene; V was cut back by 6 bases and J by 10 bases. This CDR3 is built from 11 residues. The CDR3 coding sequence is TGTGCCAGCAGAGAACAGGGGGAGCAGTTCTTC. It encodes CASREQGEQFF.

This clonotype has a handful of counts. J is TRBJ2-5 and V is TRBV9, with 11 nucleotides matching TRBD2. Germline CDR1 reads SGDLS; CDR2 reads YYNGEE. The CDR3 spans 15 residues. V lost 2 bases, J lost 2 bases, and 2 bases stayed unmatched. CDR3 sequence: CASSVGLAVQETQYF. CDR3 sequence (DNA): TGTGCCAGCAGCGTGGGACTAGCGGTACAAGAGACCCAGTACTTC.

The chain links TRBV6-1 to TRBJ2-7, with TRBD1 matching 7 bases. The CDR3 spans 13 residues. Germline lookup yields CDR1 MNHNS and CDR2 SASEGT. Trimming removed 6 bases from V and 3 bases from J; junction bases left unmatched: 5. CDR3 residues: CASRRDRIYEQYF. The CDR3 DNA is TGTGCCAGCAGGAGGGACAGAATCTACGAGCAGTACTTC.

The V and J genes are TRBV20-1 and TRBJ2-5, with 12 bases matching TRBD2. The CDR3 runs 17 residues. Looked up from germline, CDR1 is DFQATT and CDR2 is SNEGSKA (reference sequence). V shed 0 bases, J shed 5 bases, and the junction held 10 bases outside the gene matches. DNA of the CDR3: TGCAGTGCTAGAGATCCGCGGGCTAGCGGGAGGGGGGAGACCCAGTACTTC. Protein sequence: CSARDPRASGRGETQYF.